The clone carrying this TCR beta chain was counted a single time. The antigen remains unidentified. The sample originates from a study of shared clonotypes between healthy human individuals. Study outcomes and limitations: Around 5% of naive CD4 clonotypes were common to a handful of donors.

The assay was immunoSEQ multiplex PCR, and TCRdb's table has in-frame clones only and misses some. The profile shows about 2.3 million clones, about nine tenths of them singletons. This CDR3 region has 14 residues. Germline V lookup: CDR1 ENHRY, CDR2 SYGVKD. Trimming stripped 6 bases from V and 3 bases from J, with 12 bases between. Sequenced material: naive CD4+ T cells from PBMCs. Subset noted: CD45RA+ positively selected. V is TRBV10-3 and J is TRBJ2-1; tentatively, D is TRBD2 (5 bases). The TCR originated in a man between 18 and 35 years old in good health. Some clones in this sample may be carry-over from other donors' samples. The CDR3 is CAISEGGYYNEQFF. The CDR3 DNA reads as TGTGCCATCAGCGAGGGCGGTTACTACAATGAGCAGTTCTTC.